This T cell receptor (beta chain) was sequenced during a study of PD-1 blockade in classical Hodgkin lymphoma (TCRdb year 2020). At the level of the whole study: The study used TCR beta sequencing and CyTOF to define a peripheral blood immune signature of response to PD-1 blockade in classical Hodgkin lymphoma. Overall results and qualifications from the work: Baseline TCR diversity was reported to be lower in newly diagnosed patients than in healthy donors and to be lower still in relapsed/refractory patients. The study was restricted to a single clinical trial cohort, and the causes of repertoire differences, possibly disease activity or prior therapy, were left undefined.

Concerning this clone: What this receptor recognizes is not known. Base-call qualities are not available, and no considerably larger clone is one nucleotide away.

The sample's time point label, in plain terms: newly diagnosed, previously untreated cHL patient sample. Magnetic negative selection with a Miltenyi CD4+ T cell isolation kit was used to purify CD4+ T cells from thawed PBMCs. PBMCs from patients with newly diagnosed, previously untreated classical Hodgkin lymphoma were sequenced as a comparison group for the relapsed/refractory trial patients. Peripheral blood was collected in 8 mL Vacutainer Cell Preparation Tubes, from which PBMCs were isolated by centrifugation and then cryopreserved. Purified CD4+ and CD8+ fractions were prepared only for cases where an additional PBMC sample was available. Magnetically labelled cells were depleted on LS columns in a quadroMACS separator, and the flow-through was collected as the purified fraction. There are 14 amino acids in the CDR3, from cysteine to phenylalanine inclusive. The retained sequence is limited to the CDR3, 42 bases, with the frame set at the first base. Via the germline V gene (reference sequence), CDR1 is SEHNR and CDR2 FQNEAQ. Trimming costs V 0 bases and J 7 bases, and their ends lie 9 bases apart.

Genomic DNA was isolated using the Qiagen DNeasy kit from unsorted PBMCs as well as from negatively selected CD4+ and CD8+ fractions. Using primers that anneal to V and J segments, immunoSEQ multiplex PCR amplified the TCR beta CDR3 regions. A synthetic immune receptor repertoire was used to minimize amplification bias, and any remaining bias was removed computationally after sequencing. Under the source paper's analysis protocol: Repertoire diversity was quantified as the Shannon entropy index using custom Python scripts. The unsorted, CD4+ and CD8+ repertoires were each analyzed separately, with the exception of combined analyses, where CD4+ and CD8+ sequences were merged in silico. TCRdb retrieved this table from immuneACCESS and kept in-frame rearrangements only. Not all clones are present; in checked studies, unresolved V genes account for under half, and no reason is known for the remainder. That table furnishes V, J and clone size, whereas the DNA furnished D and trimming. A total of tens of thousands of clones appear in this sample, roughly nine tenths of them only once. Jointly, the top ten make up 1.2% of the sample.

This clonotype was sampled from a human donor with classical Hodgkin lymphoma. This chain is built from TRBV7-9 and TRBJ1-4, with no confident D gene call. Sequencing was done on a sample of CD4+ T cells from blood. The bases are TGTGCCAGCAGCTTAGCTCAGGACGTTGAAAAACTGTTTTTT. Translated, this gives CASSLAQDVEKLFF.